Presented here are 11 T cell receptor beta chains from one specimen sequenced in a study of T-cell memory formation after mild COVID-19. TCRdb reprocessed the 5' RACE reads with MiXCR, giving one entry per CDR3 protein. The sample contains roughly 47,000 distinct CDR3 sequences, approximately 8% of which appear only once. Sequencing used PBMCs or a T cell subset sorted from them (not recorded which). The receptors were sampled from a man younger than 30 who had mild COVID-19 (a few samples of this study predate the infection). Cell type and time point are not known.

This clonotype was seen more than once but under ten times. The rearrangement uses TRBV4-1 and TRBJ2-7; 8 bases match TRBD2. CDR3 length: 16 residues. Germline trimming cut 3 bases from V and 0 bases from J; bases unmatched to any gene: 7. Germline assignment: CDR1 MGHRA and CDR2 YSYEKL. As DNA, the CDR3 is TGCGCCAGCAGCCACCCACTAGCGGCATCCTCCTACGAGCAGTACTTC. Translated: CASSHPLAASSYEQYF.

In nucleotides, the CDR3 is TGCGCCAGCACCACTAGACTCCTCATGAACACTGAAGCTTTCTTT. Its translation is CASTTRLLMNTEAFF. The chain couples TRBV4-1 to TRBJ1-1; no clear D. V lost 7 bases, J lost 0 bases, and 15 bases lay in between. Germline V gene lookup returns CDR1 MGHRA and CDR2 YSYEKL. The CDR3 totals 15 residues.

There are many counts of this clonotype. The CDR3 nucleotides are TGCGCCAGCAGCCTCGACTGGGATACGCAGTATTTT. The encoded protein is CASSLDWDTQYF. V gene TRBV5-1 combines with J gene TRBJ2-3; no definite D call. Germline lookup yields CDR1 SGHRS and CDR2 YFSETQ. Trimming cost V 4 bases and J 6 bases, with 9 bases left between them. The CDR3 runs 12 residues. Looking up the rest from reference TRBV5-1 and TRBJ2-3 gives the full variable domain: KAGVTQTPRYLIKTRGQQVTLSCSPISGHRSVSWYQQTPGQGLQFLFEYFSETQRNKGNFPGRFSGRQFSNSRSEMNVSTLELGDSALYLCASSLDWDTQYFGPGTRLTVL.

In its sample, this clonotype was seen many times. The chain joins TRBV5-1 to TRBJ2-7, with 7 bases fitting TRBD1. From germline, CDR1 is SGHRS and CDR2 YFSETQ. The trim removed 0 bases at V and 5 bases at J, leaving 5 bases unmatched. This CDR3 has 14 amino acids. The CDR3 protein is CASSLGTGADEQYV. CDR3 DNA: TGCGCCAGCAGCTTGGGGACAGGTGCGGACGAGCAGTACGTC.

This chain uses TRBV11-2 with TRBJ2-3; 7 nucleotides match TRBD1. Per germline, CDR1 SGHAT and CDR2 FQNNGV. V lost 5 bases and J lost 3; bases outside the gene matches: 5. The length of the CDR3 is 14 residues. CDR3 amino acids: CASSLQGFTDTQYF. The DNA for the CDR3 is TGTGCCAGCAGCCTACAGGGGTTTACAGATACGCAGTATTTT.

This clonotype was detected only a few times. This chain connects TRBV29-1 to TRBJ1-1; unclear D gene. The CDR3 covers 11 residues. The germline V and J ends were trimmed by 6 bases and 7 bases, with 12 bases remaining between them. CDR1 is SQVTM and CDR2 is ANQGSEA in the germline V gene. The CDR3 DNA is TGCAGCGTCGTTGGCCCGAGTGAAGCTTTCTTT. It encodes CSVVGPSEAFF.

Many counts were recorded for this clonotype. The CDR3 here is CASSSRGQLGNEQFF. As DNA, the CDR3 is TGCGCCAGCAGCAGCAGGGGCCAACTCGGCAATGAGCAGTTCTTC. The J gene is TRBJ2-1, the V gene TRBV5-1; D is possibly TRBD1 (6 bases). Germline lookup yields CDR1 SGHRS and CDR2 YFSETQ. Trimming left V 4 bases short and J 6 bases short, with 17 bases between. The CDR3 spans 15 residues.

This clonotype came up a few times. This chain connects TRBV5-1 to TRBJ2-3; D is possibly TRBD1 (6 bases). The CDR3 has 17 residues. The germline V gene encodes CDR1 SGHRS and CDR2 YFSETQ. Trimming took 4 bases from V and 5 from J, leaving 23 bases between them. The CDR3 is CASSLQGTLFYGDTQYF. The CDR3 region has the DNA TGCGCCAGCAGCCTTCAGGGGACCCTCTTCTATGGAGATACGCAGTATTTT.

V gene TRBV10-3 combines with J gene TRBJ2-3; 14 bases agree with TRBD2. The CDR3 runs 19 residues. After removal of 2 bases from V and 3 bases from J, the junction contained 10 bases not matched to a gene. Germline V gives CDR1 ENHRY, CDR2 SYGVKD. This chain's CDR3 is CAISEPSRRLAGGTDTQYF. The CDR3 nucleotides read TGTGCCATCAGTGAGCCATCGCGGCGACTAGCGGGGGGGACAGATACGCAGTATTTT.

The chain links TRBV7-2 to TRBJ2-3; TRBD1 is a possible D gene (6 bases). CDR1 is SGHTA, CDR2 FQGNSA, per germline. The CDR3 covers 15 residues. The V end was cut by 0 bases, the J end by 4 bases, with 11 bases between. In nucleotides, the CDR3 is TGTGCCAGCAGCTTAGCGACCAGGGGAGCAGATACGCAGTATTTT. Translation gives CASSLATRGADTQYF. The whole variable domain, filled in from reference TRBV7-2 and TRBJ2-3, reads GAGVSQSPSNKVTEKGKDVELRCDPISGHTALYWYRQSLGQGLEFLIYFQGNSAPDKSGLPSDRFSAERTGGSVSTLTIQRTQQEDSAVYLCASSLATRGADTQYFGPGTRLTVL.

V is TRBV4-2 and J is TRBJ2-2; 10 positions match TRBD2. The CDR3 runs to 17 residues. Germline V CDR1 and CDR2: LGHNA, YNFKEQ. V shed 4 bases and J 4 bases; nucleotides not matched to a gene: 9. The CDR3 DNA is TGTGCCAGCAGCCCGCGGACTAGCGGATTAACCACCGGGGAGCTGTTTTTT. The encoded protein is CASSPRTSGLTTGELFF.